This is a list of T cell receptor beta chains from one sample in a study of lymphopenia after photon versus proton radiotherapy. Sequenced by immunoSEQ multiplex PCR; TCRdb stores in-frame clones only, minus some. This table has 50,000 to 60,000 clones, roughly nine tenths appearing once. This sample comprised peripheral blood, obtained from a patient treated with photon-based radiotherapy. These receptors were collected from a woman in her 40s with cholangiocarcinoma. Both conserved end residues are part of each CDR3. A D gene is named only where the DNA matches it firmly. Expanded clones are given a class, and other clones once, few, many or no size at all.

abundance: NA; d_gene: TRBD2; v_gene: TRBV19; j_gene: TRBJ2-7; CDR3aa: CASSTLGGSGYEQYF; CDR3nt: TGTGCCAGTAGTACCCTGGGCGGGAGTGGATACGAGCAGTACTTC
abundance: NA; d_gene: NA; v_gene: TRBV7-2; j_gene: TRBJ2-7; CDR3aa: CASSALQSSYEQYF; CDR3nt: TGTGCCAGCAGCGCCCTTCAGAGCTCCTACGAGCAGTACTTC
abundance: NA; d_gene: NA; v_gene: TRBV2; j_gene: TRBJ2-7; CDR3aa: CASSAQASYEQYF; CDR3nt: TGTGCCAGCAGTGCCCAGGCCTCCTACGAGCAGTACTTC
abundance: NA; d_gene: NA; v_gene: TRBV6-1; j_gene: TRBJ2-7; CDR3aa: CASSEGDALTYEQYF; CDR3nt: TGTGCCAGCAGTGAAGGGGACGCACTAACCTACGAGCAGTACTTC
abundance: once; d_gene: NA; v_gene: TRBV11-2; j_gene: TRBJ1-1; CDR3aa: CASSSQGFTEAFF; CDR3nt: TGTGCCAGCAGCTCCCAAGGTTTCACTGAAGCTTTCTTT
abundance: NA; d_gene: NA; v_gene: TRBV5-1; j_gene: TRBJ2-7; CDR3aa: CASSLEQGISHEQYF; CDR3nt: TGCGCCAGCAGCTTGGAGCAGGGGATTTCCCACGAGCAGTACTTC
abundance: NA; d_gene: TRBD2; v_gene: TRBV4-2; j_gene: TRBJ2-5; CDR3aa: CASSQGHGTAGEETQYF; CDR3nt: TGTGCCAGCAGCCAAGGTCACGGGACTGCGGGGGAAGAGACCCAGTACTTC
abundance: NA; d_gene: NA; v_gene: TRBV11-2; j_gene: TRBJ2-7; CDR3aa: CASSLEGNVEYF; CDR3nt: TGTGCCAGCAGCTTAGAGGGTAATGTGGAGTACTTC
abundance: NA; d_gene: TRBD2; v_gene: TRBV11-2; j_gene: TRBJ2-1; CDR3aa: CASSLGGLAGFSSYNEQFF; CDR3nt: TGTGCCAGCAGCTTAGGGGGACTAGCGGGGTTTAGCTCCTACAATGAGCAGTTCTTC
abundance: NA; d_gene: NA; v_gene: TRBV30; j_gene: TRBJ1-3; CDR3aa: CAWSNLGSSGNTIYF; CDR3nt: TGTGCCTGGAGCAATCTTGGATCCTCTGGAAACACCATATATTTT
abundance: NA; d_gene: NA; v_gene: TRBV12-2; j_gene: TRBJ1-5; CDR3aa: CASRPLIPYSNQPQHF; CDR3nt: TGTGCAAGTCGCCCGCTGATCCCCTATAGCAATCAGCCCCAGCATTTT
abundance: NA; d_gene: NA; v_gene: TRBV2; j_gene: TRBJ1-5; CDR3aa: CASSKGDQPQHF; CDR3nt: TGTGCCTCCTCTAAAGGGGATCAGCCCCAGCATTTT
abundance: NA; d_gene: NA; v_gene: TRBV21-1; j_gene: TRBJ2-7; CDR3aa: CASITDSYEQYF; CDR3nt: TGTGCCAGCATCACGGACAGTTACGAGCAGTACTTC
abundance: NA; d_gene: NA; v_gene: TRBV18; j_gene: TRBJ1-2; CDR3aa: CASSPPDSRNYGYTF; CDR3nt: TGTGCCAGCTCACCCCCGGACAGTCGAAACTATGGCTACACCTTC